These 17 T cell receptor beta chains were sequenced from one sample in a study of CD8+ T cells in alopecia areata. RNA extraction was followed by reverse transcription into cDNA, which acted as the sequencing template. Only in-frame clones appear in the TCRdb table, and some are missing; sequencing was by immunoSEQ multiplex PCR. The data hold 45,000 to 60,000 clones, with about 96% observed a single time. The input for sequencing was CD8+ T cells sorted from blood, taken at week 0. The receptors come from a human donor with alopecia areata.

This clone was seen a few times. The V and J genes are TRBV7-8 and TRBJ2-1, with D hard to call. The CDR3 covers 13 residues. From germline, CDR1 is SGHVS and CDR2 FQNEAQ. V lost 1 base to trimming and J lost 5 bases, with 6 bases between them. The DNA for the CDR3 is TGTGCCAGCAGCTTAGGGACCAACAATGAGCAGTTCTTC. Its protein is CASSLGTNNEQFF.

CDR3 loop: CASGSPVRGGPYNEQFF. The CDR3 coding sequence is TGTGCTAGTGGTTCCCCGGTGCGGGGGGGCCCCTACAATGAGCAGTTCTTC. The chain uses TRBV12-5 and TRBJ2-1; TRBD2 agrees at 9 bases. The ends lost 4 bases at V and 2 bases at J; junction bases unmatched: 9. The CDR3 sequence is 17 residues long. Germline V gene data show CDR1 as LGHNT and CDR2 as FRNRAP.

The chain carries TRBV6-5 and TRBJ1-4; 10 positions agree with TRBD1. J was trimmed by 10 bases and V by 2 bases; bases with no gene match: 7. Looked up from germline, CDR1 is MNHEY and CDR2 is SVGAGI. The CDR3 consists of 15 residues. This CDR3 is CASSYTGTGAVKLFF. In DNA form, the CDR3 reads TGTGCCAGCAGTTACACCGGGACAGGGGCTGTAAAACTGTTTTTT.

V and J are TRBV5-6 and TRBJ2-7; unclear D gene. Deletions cut 1 base from V and 6 bases from J, with 8 bases between. Germline CDR1 SGHDT, CDR2 YYEEEE. The length of the CDR3 is 12 residues. CDR3 in DNA: TGTGCCAGCAGCTTGATTGTGGGCGAGCAGTACTTC. Translated, it gives CASSLIVGEQYF.

This rearrangement joins TRBV4-1 to TRBJ2-7; 7 bases agree with TRBD1. The V segment lost 2 bases and the J segment 3 bases; nucleotides outside the gene matches: 1. Germline CDR1 and CDR2: MGHRA and YSYEKL. This CDR3 contains 13 residues. The CDR3 nucleotides read TGCGCCAGCAGCCAAACAGGGGTCTACGAGCAGTACTTC. This gives the protein CASSQTGVYEQYF.

As to this clone: At one boundary the junction diverges from the germline segment, which might be a read error. The rearrangement joins TRBV7-7 to TRBJ2-1, with 9 bases matching TRBD1. The germline V gene has CDR1 SSHAT and CDR2 FNYEAQ (reference sequence). The CDR3 extends over 15 amino acids. The CDR3 is CASSPGQGSYNEQFF. The CDR3 DNA reads as TGTGCTAGCAGCCCGGGACAGGGTTCCTACAATGAGCAGTTCTTC.

The rearrangement links TRBV19 to TRBJ2-1; 11 nucleotides agree with TRBD2. Germline values: CDR1 LNHDA, CDR2 SQIVND (reference sequence). This CDR3 is 14 amino acids long. V trimming: 6 bases; J trimming: 9 bases; junction bases outside the gene matches: 7. The CDR3 sequence: CASRVAGGHGEQFF. The DNA for the CDR3 is TGTGCCAGTAGGGTAGCGGGGGGGCATGGTGAGCAGTTCTTC.

The CDR3 sequence: CASSFNGNLMNTEAFF. CDR3 nucleotide sequence: TGTGCCAGCAGCTTTAACGGGAACCTCATGAACACTGAAGCTTTCTTT. The chain links TRBV5-4 to TRBJ1-1; D unclear. This CDR3 has 16 amino acids. The V end was cut by 2 bases, the J end by 0 bases, with 14 bases between. From germline, CDR1 is SGHNT and CDR2 YYREEE (reference sequence).

This clone appeared once. V is TRBV19 and J is TRBJ2-7; TRBD1 agrees at 8 bases. In germline, CDR1 is LNHDA, CDR2 SQIVND (reference sequence). This CDR3 has 13 residues. V lost 4 bases and J lost 6; bases outside the gene matches: 5. CDR3 in DNA: TGTGCCAGTAGTACTCGGACAGGGACCGAGCAGTACTTC. Its translation is CASSTRTGTEQYF.

V is TRBV4-1 and J is TRBJ2-7, with 7 bases identical to TRBD2. Germline CDR1 MGHRA, CDR2 YSYEKL. CDR3 length: 16 residues. V was pared by 1 base and J by 0 bases, with 6 bases of the junction left unmatched. This CDR3 reads CASSQVWRGNSYEQYF. CDR3 nucleotides: TGCGCCAGCAGCCAAGTTTGGCGGGGGAACTCCTACGAGCAGTACTTC.

The V gene is TRBV2, the J gene TRBJ2-2; D ambiguous. Germline loops: CDR1 SNHLY, CDR2 FYNNEI. The CDR3 length is 13 residues. V gave up 6 bases and J gave up 6 bases, with 11 bases separating them. Here the CDR3 reads CASSLPIPGELFF. In DNA, the CDR3 is TGTGCCAGCAGCTTACCGATTCCCGGGGAGCTGTTTTTT.

V usage is TRBV29-1 and J usage is TRBJ2-5; 7 nucleotides match TRBD2. The junction had 8 bases not matched to a gene; V was cut back by 6 bases and J by 4 bases. Germline lookup yields CDR1 SQVTM and CDR2 ANQGSEA. The CDR3 loop spans 13 amino acids. The CDR3 DNA sequence: TGCAGCGTCCTGGGGGAGGGCCCAGAGACCCAGTACTTC. Protein: CSVLGEGPETQYF.

This chain connects TRBV14 to TRBJ2-5, with 10 bases matching TRBD2. Germline loops: CDR1 SGHDN, CDR2 FVKESK. Germline trimming cut 0 bases from V and 1 base from J; bases unmatched to any gene: 5. The length of the CDR3 is 17 residues. Here the CDR3 reads CASSQDAASGGQETQYF. The CDR3 DNA follows: TGTGCCAGCAGCCAAGATGCGGCTAGCGGGGGCCAAGAGACCCAGTACTTC. The full variable domain, with the rest looked up from reference TRBV14 and TRBJ2-5, is EAGVTQFPSHSVIEKGQTVTLRCDPISGHDNLYWYRRVMGKEIKFLLHFVKESKQDESGMPNNRFLAERTGGTYSTLKVQPAELEDSGVYFCASSQDAASGGQETQYFGPGTRLLVL.

This chain uses TRBV7-3 with TRBJ2-3; 8 bases line up with TRBD1. The CDR3 length is 16 residues. Unmatched junction bases numbered 6, after V lost 0 bases and J lost 4 bases. Germline lookup yields CDR1 SGHTA and CDR2 FQGTGA. The CDR3 bases are TGTGCCAGCAGCTTAACAGGCGACAGGGGTCCAGATACGCAGTATTTT. Its translation: CASSLTGDRGPDTQYF.

This rearrangement joins TRBV11-3 to TRBJ1-6; D remains ambiguous. Germline CDR1 SGHNT, CDR2 YENEEA. V lost 1 base and J lost 4, with 11 bases in between. The CDR3 consists of 16 residues. The CDR3 nucleotides read TGTGCCAGCAGCTTAGGGCGTTCGCCTTATAATTCACCCCTCCACTTT. Translating it yields CASSLGRSPYNSPLHF.

As DNA, the CDR3 is TGTGCCAGCAGCGTACAGGGACTGGGGACTGAAGCTTTCTTT. This codes for CASSVQGLGTEAFF. V and J are TRBV6-6 and TRBJ1-1; maybe TRBD1 (6 bases). The germline V gene encodes CDR1 MNHNY and CDR2 SVGAGI (reference sequence). This CDR3 contains 14 residues. Trimming took 6 bases from V and 5 from J, leaving 16 bases between them.

As concerns this clone: One end of the junction does not line up with germline, which may come from a read error. The chain couples TRBV5-4 to TRBJ2-7; 7 nucleotides agree with TRBD1. Germline V gives CDR1 SGHNT, CDR2 YYREEE (reference sequence). CDR3 size: 14 residues. CDR3 protein: CASSLGQGAYEQYF. In DNA form, the CDR3 reads TGCGCCAGCAGCTTGGGGCAGGGGGCCTACGAGCAGTACTTC.